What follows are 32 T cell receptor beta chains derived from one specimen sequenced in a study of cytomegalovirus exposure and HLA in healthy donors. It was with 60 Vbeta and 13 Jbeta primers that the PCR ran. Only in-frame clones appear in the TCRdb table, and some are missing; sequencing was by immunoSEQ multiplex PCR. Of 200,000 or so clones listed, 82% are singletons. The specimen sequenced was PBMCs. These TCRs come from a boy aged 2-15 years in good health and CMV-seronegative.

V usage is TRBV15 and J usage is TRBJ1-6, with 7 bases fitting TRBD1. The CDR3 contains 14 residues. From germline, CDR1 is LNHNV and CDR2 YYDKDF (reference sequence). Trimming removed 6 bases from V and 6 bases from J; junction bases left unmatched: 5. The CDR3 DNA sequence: TGTGCCACCAGAGGAGGGGGCGTTAATTCACCCCTCCACTTT. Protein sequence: CATRGGGVNSPLHF.

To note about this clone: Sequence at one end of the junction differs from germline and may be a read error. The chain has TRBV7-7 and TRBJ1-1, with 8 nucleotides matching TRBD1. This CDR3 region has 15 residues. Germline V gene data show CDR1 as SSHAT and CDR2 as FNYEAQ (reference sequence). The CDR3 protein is CASSVRDRRPAEAFF. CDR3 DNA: TGTGCTAGCAGCGTCCGGGACAGGAGGCCCGCTGAAGCTTTCTTT.

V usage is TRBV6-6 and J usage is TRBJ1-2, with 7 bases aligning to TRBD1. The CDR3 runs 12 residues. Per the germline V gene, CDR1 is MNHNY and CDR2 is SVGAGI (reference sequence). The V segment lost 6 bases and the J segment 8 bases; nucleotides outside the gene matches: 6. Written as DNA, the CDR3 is TGTGCCAGCAGGGTGACAGGGATCGGCTACACCTTC. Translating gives CASRVTGIGYTF.

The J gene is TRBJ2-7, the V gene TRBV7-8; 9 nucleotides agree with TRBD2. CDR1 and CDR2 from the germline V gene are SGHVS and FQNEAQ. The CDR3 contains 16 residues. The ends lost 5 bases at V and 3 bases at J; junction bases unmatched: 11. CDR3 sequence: CASSASIAGVSYEQYF. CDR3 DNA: TGTGCCAGCAGCGCGAGTATAGCGGGGGTTAGCTACGAGCAGTACTTC.

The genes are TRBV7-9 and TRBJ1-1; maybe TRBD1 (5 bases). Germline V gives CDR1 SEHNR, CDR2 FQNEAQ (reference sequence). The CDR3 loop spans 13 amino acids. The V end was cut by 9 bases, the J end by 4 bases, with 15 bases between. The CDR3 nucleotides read TGTGCCAGTGCTGTATCAGGGTCCACTGAAGCTTTCTTT. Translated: CASAVSGSTEAFF. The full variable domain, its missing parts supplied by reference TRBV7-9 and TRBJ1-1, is DTGVSQNPRHKITKRGQNVTFRCDPISEHNRLYWYRQTLGQGPEFLTYFQNEAQLEKSRLLSDRFSAERPKGSFSTLEIQRTEQGDSAMYLCASAVSGSTEAFFGQGTRLTVV.

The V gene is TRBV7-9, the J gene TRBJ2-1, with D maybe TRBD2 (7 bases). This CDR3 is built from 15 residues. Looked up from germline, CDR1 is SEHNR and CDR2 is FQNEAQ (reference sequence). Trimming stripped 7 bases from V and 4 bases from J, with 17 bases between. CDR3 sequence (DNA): TGTGCCAGCAAAAGCCGCGGGGGCATTTACAATGAGCAGTTCTTC. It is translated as CASKSRGGIYNEQFF.

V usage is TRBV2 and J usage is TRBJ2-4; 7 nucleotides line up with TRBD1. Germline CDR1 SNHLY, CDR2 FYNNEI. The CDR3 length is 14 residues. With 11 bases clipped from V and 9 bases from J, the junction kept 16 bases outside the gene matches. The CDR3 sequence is CAGAFQTGLGIQYF. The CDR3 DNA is TGTGCCGGGGCATTCCAGACAGGGCTCGGCATTCAGTACTTC.

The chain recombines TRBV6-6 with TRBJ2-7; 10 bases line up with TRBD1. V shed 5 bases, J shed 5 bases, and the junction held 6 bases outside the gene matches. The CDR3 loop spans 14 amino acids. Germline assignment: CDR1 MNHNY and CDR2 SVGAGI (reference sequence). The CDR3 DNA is TGTGCCAGCAGTCTGGACAGGGGGGAAAACGAGCAGTACTTC. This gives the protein CASSLDRGENEQYF.

The CDR3 sequence is CASSGLRGGGETQYF. In DNA, the CDR3 is TGTGCCAGCAGTGGTTTGCGGGGGGGCGGAGAGACCCAGTACTTC. The chain has TRBV2 and TRBJ2-5, with 9 bases matching TRBD2. Germline-derived CDR1 and CDR2 are SNHLY and FYNNEI. This CDR3 region has 15 residues. The junction had 7 bases not matched to a gene; V was cut back by 4 bases and J by 4 bases.

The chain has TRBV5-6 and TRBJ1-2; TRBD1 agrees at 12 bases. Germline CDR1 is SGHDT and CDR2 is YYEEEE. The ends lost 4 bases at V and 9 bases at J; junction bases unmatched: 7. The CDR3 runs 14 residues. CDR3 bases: TGTGCCAGCAGCCTAGGGACAGGGGGCGCGAGCTACACCTTC. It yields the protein CASSLGTGGASYTF.

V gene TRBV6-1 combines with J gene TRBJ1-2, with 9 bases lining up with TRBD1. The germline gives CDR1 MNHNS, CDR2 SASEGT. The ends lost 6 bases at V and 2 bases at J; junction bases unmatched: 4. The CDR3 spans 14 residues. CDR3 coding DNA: TGTGCCAGCAGAACCGGGACAGGGAACTATGGCTACACCTTC. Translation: CASRTGTGNYGYTF.

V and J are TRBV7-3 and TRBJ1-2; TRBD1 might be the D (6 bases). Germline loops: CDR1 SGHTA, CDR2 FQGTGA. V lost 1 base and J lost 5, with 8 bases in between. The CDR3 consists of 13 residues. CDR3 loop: CASSLIGGYGYTF. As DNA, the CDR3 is TGTGCCAGCAGCTTAATAGGGGGATATGGCTACACCTTC.

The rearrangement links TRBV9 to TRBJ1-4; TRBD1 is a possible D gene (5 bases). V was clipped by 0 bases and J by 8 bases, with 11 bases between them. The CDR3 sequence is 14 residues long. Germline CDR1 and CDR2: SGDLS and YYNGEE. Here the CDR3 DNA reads TGTGCCAGCAGCGTAGCTGGGGGAGGGGAAAAACTGTTTTTT. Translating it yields CASSVAGGGEKLFF.

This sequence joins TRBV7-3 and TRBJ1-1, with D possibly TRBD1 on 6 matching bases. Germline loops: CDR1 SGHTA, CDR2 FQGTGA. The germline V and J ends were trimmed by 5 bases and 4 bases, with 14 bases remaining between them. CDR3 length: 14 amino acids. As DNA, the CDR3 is TGTGCCAGCAGCCTCACAGGGTCGGGCACTGAAGCTTTCTTT. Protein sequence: CASSLTGSGTEAFF.

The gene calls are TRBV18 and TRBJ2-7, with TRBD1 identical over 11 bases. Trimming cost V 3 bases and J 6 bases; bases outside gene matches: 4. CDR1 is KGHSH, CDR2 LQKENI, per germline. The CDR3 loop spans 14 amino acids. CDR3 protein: CASSPGTGGSEQYF. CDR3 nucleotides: TGTGCCAGCTCACCCGGGACAGGGGGATCCGAGCAGTACTTC.

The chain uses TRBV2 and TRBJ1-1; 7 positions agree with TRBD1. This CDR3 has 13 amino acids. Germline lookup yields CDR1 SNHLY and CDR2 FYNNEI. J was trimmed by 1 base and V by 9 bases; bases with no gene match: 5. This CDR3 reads CASKQGTNTEAFF. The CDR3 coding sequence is TGTGCCAGTAAACAGGGGACGAACACTGAAGCTTTCTTT.

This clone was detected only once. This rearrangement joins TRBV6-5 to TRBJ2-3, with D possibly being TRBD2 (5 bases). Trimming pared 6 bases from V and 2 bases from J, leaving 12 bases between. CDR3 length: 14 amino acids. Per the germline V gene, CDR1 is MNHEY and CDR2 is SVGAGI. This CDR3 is CASSLGSHTDTQYF. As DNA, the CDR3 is TGTGCCAGCAGCCTAGGGAGTCACACAGATACGCAGTATTTT.

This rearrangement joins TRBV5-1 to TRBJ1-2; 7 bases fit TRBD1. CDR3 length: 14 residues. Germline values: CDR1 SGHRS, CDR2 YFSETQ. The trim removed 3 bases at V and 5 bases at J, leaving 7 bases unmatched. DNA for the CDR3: TGCGCCAGCAGCTCGACAGGGAGAGAATATGGCTACACCTTC. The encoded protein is CASSSTGREYGYTF.

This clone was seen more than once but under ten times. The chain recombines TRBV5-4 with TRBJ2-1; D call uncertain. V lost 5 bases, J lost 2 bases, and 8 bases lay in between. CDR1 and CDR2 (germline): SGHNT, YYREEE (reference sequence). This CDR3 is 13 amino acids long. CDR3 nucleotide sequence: TGTGCCAGCAGGTCCCAGACCTACAATGAGCAGTTCTTC. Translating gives CASRSQTYNEQFF.

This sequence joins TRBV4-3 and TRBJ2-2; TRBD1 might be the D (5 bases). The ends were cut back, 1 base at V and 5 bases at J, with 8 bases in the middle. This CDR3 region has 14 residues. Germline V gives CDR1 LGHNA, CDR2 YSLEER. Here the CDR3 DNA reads TGCGCCAGCAGCCAAGGACAGAGAACCGGGGAGCTGTTTTTT. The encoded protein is CASSQGQRTGELFF.

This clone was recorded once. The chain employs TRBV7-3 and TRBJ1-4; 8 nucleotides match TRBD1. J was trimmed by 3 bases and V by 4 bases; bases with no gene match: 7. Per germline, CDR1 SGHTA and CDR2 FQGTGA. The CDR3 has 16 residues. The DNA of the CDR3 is TGTGCCAGCAGCTGGCAAAAACAGGGGGCTAATGAAAAACTGTTTTTT. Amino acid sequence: CASSWQKQGANEKLFF.

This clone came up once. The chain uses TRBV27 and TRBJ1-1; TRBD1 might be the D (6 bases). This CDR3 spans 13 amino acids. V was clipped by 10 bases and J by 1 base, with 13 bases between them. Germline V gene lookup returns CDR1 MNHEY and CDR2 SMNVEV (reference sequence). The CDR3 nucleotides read TGTGCCACCAAGGGCAGGGGGAACACTGAAGCTTTCTTT. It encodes CATKGRGNTEAFF.

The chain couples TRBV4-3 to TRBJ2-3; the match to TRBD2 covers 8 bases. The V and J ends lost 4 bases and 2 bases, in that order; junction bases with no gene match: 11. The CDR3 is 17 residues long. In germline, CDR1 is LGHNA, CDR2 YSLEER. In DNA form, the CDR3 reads TGCGCCAGCAGCCCAAGAGACGGGGGGGAAACCACAGATACGCAGTATTTT. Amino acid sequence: CASSPRDGGETTDTQYF.

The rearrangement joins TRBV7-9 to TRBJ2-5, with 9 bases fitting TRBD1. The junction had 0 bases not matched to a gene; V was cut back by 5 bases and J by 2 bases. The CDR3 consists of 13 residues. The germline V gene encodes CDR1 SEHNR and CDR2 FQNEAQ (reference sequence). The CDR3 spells CASSGTGQETQYF. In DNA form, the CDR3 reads TGTGCCAGCAGCGGGACAGGGCAAGAGACCCAGTACTTC.

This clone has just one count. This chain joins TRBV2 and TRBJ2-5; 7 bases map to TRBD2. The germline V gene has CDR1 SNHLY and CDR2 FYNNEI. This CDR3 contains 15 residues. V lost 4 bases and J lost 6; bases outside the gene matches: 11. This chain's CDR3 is CASSGGGMGSQTQYF. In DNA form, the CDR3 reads TGTGCCAGCAGTGGGGGGGGGATGGGGTCGCAGACCCAGTACTTC.

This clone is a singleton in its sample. For the CDR3, the DNA is TGTGCCAGCAGCCGGGAGGACGGGAGCTCCTATAATTCACCCCTCCACTTT. Protein: CASSREDGSSYNSPLHF. The chain joins TRBV4-2 to TRBJ1-6, with D unresolved. The V and J ends lost 4 bases and 0 bases respectively, with 13 bases between them. Looked up from germline, CDR1 is LGHNA and CDR2 is YNFKEQ. The CDR3 extends over 17 amino acids.

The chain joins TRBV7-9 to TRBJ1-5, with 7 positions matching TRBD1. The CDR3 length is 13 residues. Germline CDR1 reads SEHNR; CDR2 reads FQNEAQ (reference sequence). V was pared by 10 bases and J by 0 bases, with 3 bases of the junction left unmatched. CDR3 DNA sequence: TGTGCCACAGGGACAGATAGCAATCAGCCCCAGCATTTT. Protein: CATGTDSNQPQHF. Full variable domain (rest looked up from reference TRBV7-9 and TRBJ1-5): DTGVSQNPRHKITKRGQNVTFRCDPISEHNRLYWYRQTLGQGPEFLTYFQNEAQLEKSRLLSDRFSAERPKGSFSTLEIQRTEQGDSAMYLCATGTDSNQPQHFGDGTRLSIL.

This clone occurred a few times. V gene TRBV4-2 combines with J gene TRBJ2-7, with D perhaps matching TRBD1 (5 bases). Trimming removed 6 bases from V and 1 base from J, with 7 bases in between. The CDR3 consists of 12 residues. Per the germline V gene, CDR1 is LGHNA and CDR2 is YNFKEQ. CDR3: CASSKGSYEQYF. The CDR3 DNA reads TGTGCCAGCAGTAAGGGGTCCTACGAGCAGTACTTC.

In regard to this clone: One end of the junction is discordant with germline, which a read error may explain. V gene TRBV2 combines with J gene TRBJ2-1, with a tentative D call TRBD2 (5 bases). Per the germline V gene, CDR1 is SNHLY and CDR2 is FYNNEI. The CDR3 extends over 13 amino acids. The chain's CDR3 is CAGSDGRGNEQFF. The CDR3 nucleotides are TGTGCCGGCAGTGATGGCCGGGGCAATGAGCAGTTCTTC.

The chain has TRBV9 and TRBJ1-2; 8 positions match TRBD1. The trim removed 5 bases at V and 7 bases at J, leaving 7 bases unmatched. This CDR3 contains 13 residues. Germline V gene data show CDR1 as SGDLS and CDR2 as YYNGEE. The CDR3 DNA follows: TGTGCCAGCAGTGTCACAGGGGGACGTGGCTACACCTTC. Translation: CASSVTGGRGYTF.

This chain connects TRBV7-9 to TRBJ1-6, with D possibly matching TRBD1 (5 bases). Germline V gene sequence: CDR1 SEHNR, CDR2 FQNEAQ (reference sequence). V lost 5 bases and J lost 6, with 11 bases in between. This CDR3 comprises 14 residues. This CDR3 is CASSERDFNSPLHF. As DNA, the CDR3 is TGTGCCAGCAGCGAACGGGACTTTAATTCACCCCTCCACTTT.

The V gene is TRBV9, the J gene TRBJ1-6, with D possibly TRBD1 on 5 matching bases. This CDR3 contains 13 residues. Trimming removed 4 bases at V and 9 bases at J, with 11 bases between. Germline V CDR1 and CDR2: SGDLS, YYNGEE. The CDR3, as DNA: TGTGCCAGCAGCCCCCCCGGGGGTTCACCCCTCCACTTT. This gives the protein CASSPPGGSPLHF.